These 27 T cell receptor beta chains were all obtained from the same sample, sequenced in a study of blood T cell repertoires in COVID-19. Only in-frame clones appear in the TCRdb table, and some are missing; sequencing was by immunoSEQ multiplex PCR. The table shows about 180,000 clones, with around 89% occurring only once. The specimen sequenced was peripheral blood. The receptors were gathered from a man younger than 35 who had recovered from COVID-19.

The chain combines TRBV5-6 with TRBJ2-5; D is perhaps TRBD2 (5 bases). This CDR3 spans 18 amino acids. Germline V gives CDR1 SGHDT, CDR2 YYEEEE. Trimming left V 2 bases short and J 3 bases short, with 23 bases between. CDR3 DNA sequence: TGTGCCAGCAGCTTTAGGAGTTGGACGGACTTTATCAAAGAGACCCAGTACTTC. Encoded protein: CASSFRSWTDFIKETQYF.

The CDR3 loop is CASNPRDTPGQPQHF. DNA of the CDR3: TGTGCCAGCAACCCTAGGGACACGCCGGGTCAGCCCCAGCATTTT. The chain recombines TRBV6-2 or TRBV6-3 with TRBJ1-5; possible D gene TRBD1, 6 bases. Germline V gene data show CDR1 as MNHEY and CDR2 as SVGEGT. Trimming cost V 7 bases and J 6 bases, with 19 bases left between them. This CDR3 is 15 amino acids long.

This clone turned up a few times. This sequence joins TRBV4-1 and TRBJ2-7, with a possible D match to TRBD2 (6 bases). Between the trimmed V and J ends, which lost 0 bases and 6 bases, there was a span of 15 bases. Germline V gene lookup returns CDR1 MGHRA and CDR2 YSYEKL. This CDR3 has 15 amino acids. The CDR3 spells CASSQDRSMTSEQYF. CDR3 DNA sequence: TGCGCCAGCAGCCAAGATCGGTCCATGACTAGCGAGCAGTACTTC.

This clone came up once. This sequence joins TRBV19 and TRBJ1-2; D perhaps matches TRBD1 (5 bases). Germline assignment: CDR1 LNHDA and CDR2 SQIVND (reference sequence). There are 10 residues in the CDR3. V shed 9 bases and J shed 4 bases, with 6 bases lying between them. The CDR3 DNA sequence: TGTGCCAGCGGGGGCTATGGCTACACCTTC. This sequence encodes CASGGYGYTF.

The V and J genes are TRBV9 and TRBJ1-2; D might be TRBD1 (5 bases). From germline, CDR1 is SGDLS and CDR2 YYNGEE. V was cut by 4 bases and J by 5 bases, with 15 bases left in between. The CDR3 sequence is 14 residues long. This CDR3 is CASSPGGAEYGYTF. Written as DNA, the CDR3 is TGTGCCAGCAGCCCCGGTGGGGCAGAGTATGGCTACACCTTC.

With respect to this clone: The sample carries other DNA sequences with the same CDR3. This chain joins TRBV20-1 and TRBJ2-1; D gene uncertain. The CDR3 is made up of 10 amino acids. The ends were cut back, 5 bases at V and 3 bases at J, with 2 bases in the middle. Per germline, CDR1 DFQATT and CDR2 SNEGSKA (reference sequence). CDR3 sequence: CSALYNEQFF. The CDR3 coding sequence is TGCAGTGCTCTCTACAATGAGCAGTTCTTC.

The chain has TRBV6-2 or TRBV6-3 and TRBJ2-1; tentative D call: TRBD1 (5 bases). Germline CDR1 MNHEY, CDR2 SVGEGT. Trimming removed 6 bases from V and 12 bases from J, with 12 bases in between. There are 11 residues in the CDR3. This chain's CDR3 is CASSPAGRQFF. CDR3 sequence (DNA): TGTGCCAGCAGCCCTGCAGGGCGGCAGTTCTTC.

CDR3 in amino acids: CASSQYQLSTDTQYF. The CDR3 DNA reads as TGCGCCAGCAGCCAATATCAGTTAAGCACAGATACGCAGTATTTT. This chain uses TRBV4-1 with TRBJ2-3; D remains unclear. The CDR3 is 15 residues long. V dropped 2 bases and J dropped 0 bases, with 9 bases sitting between them. CDR1 MGHRA and CDR2 YSYEKL come from the germline V gene.

The V and J genes are TRBV2 and TRBJ2-1, with TRBD2 matching 8 bases. Germline CDR1 reads SNHLY; CDR2 reads FYNNEI. This CDR3 spans 16 amino acids. V gave up 8 bases and J gave up 3 bases; unmatched junction bases: 12. CDR3 amino acids: CASPREGSFIYNEQFF. In DNA form, the CDR3 reads TGTGCCAGCCCCCGGGAGGGCAGTTTTATCTACAATGAGCAGTTCTTC.

This chain joins TRBV24-1 and TRBJ2-7, with TRBD2 matching over 10 bases. The trim removed 2 bases at V and 4 bases at J, leaving 7 bases unmatched. There are 16 residues in the CDR3. From germline, CDR1 is KGHDR and CDR2 SFDVKD. CDR3 loop: CATSDSGSGRVYEQYF. In DNA form, the CDR3 reads TGTGCCACCAGTGATTCGGGGAGCGGGAGGGTATACGAGCAGTACTTC.

The chain is built from TRBV28 and TRBJ2-7; 7 bases are a match to TRBD2. This CDR3 has 13 residues. After removal of 6 bases from V and 0 bases from J, the junction contained 2 bases not matched to a gene. Per the germline V gene, CDR1 is MDHEN and CDR2 is SYDVKM. In DNA, the CDR3 is TGTGCCAGCAGGGCTAGCGGCTCCTACGAGCAGTACTTC. Its translation is CASRASGSYEQYF. The variable domain in full, completed from reference TRBV28 and TRBJ2-7, reads DVKVTQSSRYLVKRTGEKVFLECVQDMDHENMFWYRQDPGLGLRLIYFSYDVKMKEKGDIPEGYSVSREKKERFSLILESASTNQTSMYLCASRASGSYEQYFGPGTRLTVT.

This chain connects TRBV5-6 to TRBJ2-7; 11 bases are a match to TRBD2. This CDR3 comprises 15 residues. J was trimmed by 6 bases and V by 2 bases; bases with no gene match: 7. Per germline, CDR1 SGHDT and CDR2 YYEEEE. CDR3 in DNA: TGTGCCAGCAGCTTCATAGCGGGAGGGCTCGTCGAGCAGTACTTC. As protein: CASSFIAGGLVEQYF.

V gene TRBV4-1 combines with J gene TRBJ2-7; a weak D match, TRBD1 (6 bases). Per the germline V gene, CDR1 is MGHRA and CDR2 is YSYEKL. V lost 3 bases, J lost 1 base, and 10 bases lay in between. The CDR3 has 14 residues. The CDR3 loop is CASSHLRGSYEQYF. The DNA for the CDR3 is TGCGCCAGCAGCCACCTGAGGGGGTCCTACGAGCAGTACTTC.

The CDR3 loop is CAINGVAGNTDTQYF. DNA for the CDR3: TGTGCCATCAACGGAGTGGCAGGGAACACAGATACGCAGTATTTT. This chain links TRBV10-3 with TRBJ2-3; D is perhaps TRBD1 (5 bases). This CDR3 comprises 15 residues. Germline V gene sequence: CDR1 ENHRY, CDR2 SYGVKD. V was clipped by 7 bases and J by 2 bases, with 16 bases between them.

In its sample, this clone was seen once. The chain is built from TRBV2 and TRBJ2-7; 9 bases match TRBD2. This CDR3 has 18 residues. CDR1 is SNHLY and CDR2 is FYNNEI in the germline V gene. V lost 0 bases to trimming and J lost 2 bases; unmatched junction nucleotides: 11. The CDR3 protein is CASSEALRFLAGTYEQYF. CDR3 DNA sequence: TGTGCCAGCAGTGAAGCGCTTCGATTCCTAGCGGGGACCTACGAGCAGTACTTC.

The chain uses TRBV28 and TRBJ2-3; D gene uncertain. Germline assignment: CDR1 MDHEN and CDR2 SYDVKM. The length of the CDR3 is 14 residues. V was pared by 5 bases and J by 0 bases, with 9 bases between. DNA of the CDR3: TGTGCCAGCAGTCACCGACTGAGCACAGATACGCAGTATTTT. Translated, it gives CASSHRLSTDTQYF.

The chain joins TRBV19 to TRBJ1-2; 8 bases fit TRBD1. Trimming removed 8 bases from V and 4 bases from J; junction bases left unmatched: 6. This CDR3 comprises 13 residues. The germline V gene encodes CDR1 LNHDA and CDR2 SQIVND (reference sequence). CDR3 protein: CASRAGQVYGYTF. The CDR3 DNA follows: TGTGCCAGTCGTGCGGGACAGGTCTATGGCTACACCTTC.

The chain combines TRBV2 with TRBJ2-1, with D tentatively TRBD2 (5 bases). CDR1 and CDR2 (germline): SNHLY, FYNNEI. This CDR3 spans 14 amino acids. V was trimmed by 7 bases and J by 0 bases, leaving 10 bases between them. The CDR3, as DNA: TGTGCCAGCACCCCCCGGGACTCCTACAATGAGCAGTTCTTC. The encoded protein is CASTPRDSYNEQFF. Looking up the rest from reference TRBV2 and TRBJ2-1 gives the full variable domain: EPEVTQTPSHQVTQMGQEVILRCVPISNHLYFYWYRQILGQKVEFLVSFYNNEISEKSEIFDDQFSVERPDGSNFTLKIRSTKLEDSAMYFCASTPRDSYNEQFFGPGTRLTVL.

This clone was observed once. The chain's CDR3 is CASTRDRQETQYF. CDR3 in DNA: TGTGCCAGCACCCGGGACAGACAAGAGACCCAGTACTTC. The genes are TRBV28 and TRBJ2-5; 7 nucleotides line up with TRBD1. The junction had 4 bases not matched to a gene; V was cut back by 7 bases and J by 2 bases. This CDR3 is built from 13 residues. Germline CDR1 and CDR2: MDHEN and SYDVKM. Together with reference TRBV28 and TRBJ2-5, the CDR3 gives the full variable domain: DVKVTQSSRYLVKRTGEKVFLECVQDMDHENMFWYRQDPGLGLRLIYFSYDVKMKEKGDIPEGYSVSREKKERFSLILESASTNQTSMYLCASTRDRQETQYFGPGTRLLVL.

The rearrangement joins TRBV3-1 (or the pseudogene TRBV3-2) to TRBJ2-3, with a weak D call TRBD2 (5 bases). Trimming took 5 bases from V and 6 from J, leaving 6 bases between them. CDR1 and CDR2 from the germline V gene are LGHDT and YNNKEL (reference sequence). There are 11 residues in the CDR3. The CDR3 DNA sequence: TGTGCCAGCAGCAGGGAGGATACGCAGTATTTT. Encoded protein: CASSREDTQYF.

This clone was seen only a few times. V gene TRBV6-2 or TRBV6-3 combines with J gene TRBJ2-7; maybe TRBD1 (6 bases). V gave up 2 bases and J gave up 2 bases, with 19 bases separating them. Germline CDR1 MNHEY, CDR2 SVGEGT. The CDR3 totals 17 residues. The CDR3 DNA is TGTGCCAGCAGTTACCCGACCCGCGGACAGAGAGCCTACGAGCAGTACTTC. Its translation: CASSYPTRGQRAYEQYF.

This chain joins TRBV7-2 and TRBJ1-3; D is unclear. This CDR3 comprises 14 residues. Germline lookup yields CDR1 SGHTA and CDR2 FQGNSA. V was clipped by 5 bases and J by 5 bases, with 13 bases between them. CDR3 in amino acids: CASSQSGGRNTIYF. Written as DNA, the CDR3 is TGTGCCAGCAGCCAATCGGGAGGTCGAAACACCATATATTTT.

This chain joins TRBV6-6 and TRBJ2-2; D possibly corresponds to TRBD2 (7 bases). V lost 4 bases and J 1 base, leaving 13 bases between the germline ends. The CDR3 length is 16 residues. The germline V gene has CDR1 MNHNY and CDR2 SVGAGI (reference sequence). The CDR3 nucleotides read TGTGCCAGCAGTTGGGGAGGGGGGGAGAACACCGGGGAGCTGTTTTTT. This encodes CASSWGGGENTGELFF.

This rearrangement joins TRBV16 to TRBJ1-5, with 8 bases fitting TRBD1. Per the germline V gene, CDR1 is KGHSY and CDR2 is FQNENV. The CDR3 length is 16 residues. J gave up 2 bases and V 2 bases, and 5 bases lay outside the gene matches. The CDR3: CASSQHPGGGNQPQHF. DNA of the CDR3: TGTGCCAGCAGCCAACACCCAGGGGGCGGCAATCAGCCCCAGCATTTT.

V and J are TRBV5-5 and TRBJ2-3, with TRBD2 matching over 10 bases. The germline V gene encodes CDR1 SGHKS and CDR2 YYEKEE (reference sequence). This CDR3 region has 15 residues. V gave up 2 bases and J gave up 6 bases; unmatched junction bases: 6. The CDR3 nucleotides read TGTGCCAGCAGCTTTCGGCTAGCGGGAGCCGATACGCAGTATTTT. Translating gives CASSFRLAGADTQYF.

The chain recombines TRBV19 with TRBJ1-2; D is perhaps TRBD1 (6 bases). There are 12 residues in the CDR3. Deletions cut 3 bases from V and 7 bases from J, with 9 bases between. Looked up from germline, CDR1 is LNHDA and CDR2 is SQIVND (reference sequence). The CDR3 coding sequence is TGTGCCAGTAGTATTGGACAGAGTGGCTACACCTTC. Amino acids: CASSIGQSGYTF.

The genes are TRBV5-4 and TRBJ2-7; D is unresolved. V gave up 0 bases and J gave up 6 bases, with 10 bases separating them. CDR1 SGHNT and CDR2 YYREEE come from the germline V gene (reference sequence). CDR3 length: 13 amino acids. The CDR3 nucleotides read TGTGCCAGCAGCTTGGCACTCCCGAGCGAGCAGTACTTC. Its translation is CASSLALPSEQYF. The whole variable domain, filled in from reference TRBV5-4 and TRBJ2-7, reads ETGVTQSPTHLIKTRGQQVTLRCSSQSGHNTVSWYQQALGQGPQFIFQYYREEENGRGNFPPRFSGLQFPNYSSELNVNALELDDSALYLCASSLALPSEQYFGPGTRLTVT.